This T cell receptor (beta chain) was profiled in a study of blood T cell repertoires in COVID-19. The method was immunoSEQ multiplex PCR; TCRdb's version includes in-frame clones alone and lacks a portion of them. Here the sample spans approximately 90,000 clones, about 80% being singletons. Germline loops: CDR1 MNHEY, CDR2 SVGAGI. This CDR3 has 14 amino acids. The germline V and J ends were trimmed by 7 bases and 1 base, with 10 bases remaining between them. The sequence derives from a woman of 80 years or more with acute or convalescent COVID-19. The rearrangement links TRBV6-5 to TRBJ2-2; D is unresolved. Material: peripheral blood. CDR3 bases: TGTGCCAGCACGAAATCAGGGAACACCGGGGAGCTGTTTTTT. This encodes CASTKSGNTGELFF.